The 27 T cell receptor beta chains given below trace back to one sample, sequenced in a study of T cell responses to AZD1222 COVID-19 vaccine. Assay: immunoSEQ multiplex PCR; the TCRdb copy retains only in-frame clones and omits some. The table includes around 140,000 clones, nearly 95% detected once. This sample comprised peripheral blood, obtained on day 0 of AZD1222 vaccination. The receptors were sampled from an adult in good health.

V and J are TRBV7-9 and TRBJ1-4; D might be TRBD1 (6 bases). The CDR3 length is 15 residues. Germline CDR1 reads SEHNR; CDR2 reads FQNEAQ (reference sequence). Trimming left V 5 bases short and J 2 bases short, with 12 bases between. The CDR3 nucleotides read TGTGCCAGCAGCCAAAACAGGGTGACTAATGAAAAACTGTTTTTT. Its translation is CASSQNRVTNEKLFF.

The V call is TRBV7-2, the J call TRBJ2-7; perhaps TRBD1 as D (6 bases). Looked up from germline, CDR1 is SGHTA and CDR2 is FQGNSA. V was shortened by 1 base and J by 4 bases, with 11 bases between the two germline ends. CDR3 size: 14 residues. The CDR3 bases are TGTGCCAGCAGCTTAGGAGTAGGGGGATACGAGCAGTACTTC. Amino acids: CASSLGVGGYEQYF.

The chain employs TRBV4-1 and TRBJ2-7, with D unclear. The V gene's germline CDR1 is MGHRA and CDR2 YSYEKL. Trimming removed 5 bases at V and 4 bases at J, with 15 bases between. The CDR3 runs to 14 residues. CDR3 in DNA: TGCGCCAGCAGCAACCCGGACGGAAGATACGAGCAGTACTTC. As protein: CASSNPDGRYEQYF.

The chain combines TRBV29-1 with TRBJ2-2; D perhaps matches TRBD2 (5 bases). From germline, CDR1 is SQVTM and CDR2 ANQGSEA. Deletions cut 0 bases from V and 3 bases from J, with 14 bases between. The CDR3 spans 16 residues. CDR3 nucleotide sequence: TGCAGCGTTGAAGAGAGCTCAGGACTCCACACCGGGGAGCTGTTTTTT. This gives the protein CSVEESSGLHTGELFF.

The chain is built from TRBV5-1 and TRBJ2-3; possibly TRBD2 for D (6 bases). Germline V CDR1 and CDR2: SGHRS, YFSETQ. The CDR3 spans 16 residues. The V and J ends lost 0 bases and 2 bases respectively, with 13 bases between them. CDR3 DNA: TGCGCCAGCAGCTTGGATATTAGCGGAAACACAGATACGCAGTATTTT. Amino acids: CASSLDISGNTDTQYF.

CDR3 protein: CASSLMGATNEKLFF. The CDR3 region has the DNA TGCGCCAGCAGCTTAATGGGGGCAACTAATGAAAAACTGTTTTTT. The V and J genes are TRBV5-1 and TRBJ1-4, with D maybe TRBD1 (5 bases). V was pared by 2 bases and J by 0 bases, with 8 bases between. The germline V gene has CDR1 SGHRS and CDR2 YFSETQ. The CDR3 consists of 15 residues.

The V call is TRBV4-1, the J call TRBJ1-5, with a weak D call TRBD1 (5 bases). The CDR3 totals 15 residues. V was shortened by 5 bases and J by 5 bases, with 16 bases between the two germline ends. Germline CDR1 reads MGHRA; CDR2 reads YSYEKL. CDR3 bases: TGCGCCAGCAGCTGGGGACGGGGGGACGATCAGCCCCAGCATTTT. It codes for CASSWGRGDDQPQHF.

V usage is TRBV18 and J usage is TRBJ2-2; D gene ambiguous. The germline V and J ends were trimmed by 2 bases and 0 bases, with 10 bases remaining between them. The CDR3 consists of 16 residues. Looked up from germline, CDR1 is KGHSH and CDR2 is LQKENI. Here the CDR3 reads CASSPSGLANTGELFF. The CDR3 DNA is TGTGCCAGCTCACCATCCGGGCTCGCGAACACCGGGGAGCTGTTTTTT.

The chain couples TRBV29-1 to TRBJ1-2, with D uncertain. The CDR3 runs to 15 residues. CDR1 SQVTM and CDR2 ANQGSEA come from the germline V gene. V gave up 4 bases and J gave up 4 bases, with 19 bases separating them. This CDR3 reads CSVAKSMNFVYGYTF. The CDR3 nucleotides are TGCAGCGTTGCGAAGAGTATGAATTTCGTCTATGGCTACACCTTC. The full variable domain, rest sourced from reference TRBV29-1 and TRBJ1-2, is SAVISQKPSRDICQRGTSLTIQCQVDSQVTMMFWYRQQPGQSLTLIATANQGSEATYESGFVIDKFPISRPNLTFSTLTVSNMSPEDSSIYLCSVAKSMNFVYGYTFGSGTRLTVV.

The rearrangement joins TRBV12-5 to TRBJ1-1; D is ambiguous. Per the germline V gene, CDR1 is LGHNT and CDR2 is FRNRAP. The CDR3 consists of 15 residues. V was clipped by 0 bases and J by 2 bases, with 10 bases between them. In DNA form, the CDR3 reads TGTGCTAGTGGTTTGGTACCGGGGAAAAACACTGAAGCTTTCTTT. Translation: CASGLVPGKNTEAFF.

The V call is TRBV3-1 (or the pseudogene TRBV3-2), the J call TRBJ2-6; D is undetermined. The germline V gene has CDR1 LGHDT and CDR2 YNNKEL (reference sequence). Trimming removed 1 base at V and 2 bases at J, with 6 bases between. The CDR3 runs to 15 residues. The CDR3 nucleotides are TGTGCCAGCAGCCAAGGTAGGGCTGGGGCCAACGTCCTGACTTTC. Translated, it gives CASSQGRAGANVLTF.

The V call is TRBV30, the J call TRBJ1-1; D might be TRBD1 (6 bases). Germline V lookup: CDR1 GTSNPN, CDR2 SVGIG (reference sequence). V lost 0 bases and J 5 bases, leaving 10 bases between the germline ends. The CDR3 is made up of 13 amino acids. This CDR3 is CAWSVQGYTEAFF. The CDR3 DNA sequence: TGTGCCTGGAGTGTACAGGGATATACTGAAGCTTTCTTT.

CDR3 nucleotides: TGTGCCAGCAGCCCAGGGAGACTAGCGGGAGACAATGAGCAGTTCTTC. Protein product: CASSPGRLAGDNEQFF. The rearrangement links TRBV9 to TRBJ2-1, with 12 bases that match TRBD2. Trimming at V came to 4 bases and at J to 5 bases, leaving 7 bases not matched to a gene. The CDR3 consists of 16 residues. Per the germline V gene, CDR1 is SGDLS and CDR2 is YYNGEE.

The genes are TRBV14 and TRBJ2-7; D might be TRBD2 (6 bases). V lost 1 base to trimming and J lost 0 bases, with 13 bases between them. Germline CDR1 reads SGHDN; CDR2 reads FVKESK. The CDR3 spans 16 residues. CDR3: CASSQGRDRFSYEQYF. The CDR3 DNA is TGTGCCAGCAGCCAAGGGAGGGACCGCTTCTCCTACGAGCAGTACTTC.

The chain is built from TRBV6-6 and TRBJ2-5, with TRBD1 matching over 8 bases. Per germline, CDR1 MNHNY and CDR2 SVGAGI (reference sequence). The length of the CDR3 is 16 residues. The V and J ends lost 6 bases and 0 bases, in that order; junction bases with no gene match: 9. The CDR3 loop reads CASRPRTGKYQETQYF. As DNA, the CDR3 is TGTGCCAGCAGACCAAGGACAGGGAAGTACCAAGAGACCCAGTACTTC.

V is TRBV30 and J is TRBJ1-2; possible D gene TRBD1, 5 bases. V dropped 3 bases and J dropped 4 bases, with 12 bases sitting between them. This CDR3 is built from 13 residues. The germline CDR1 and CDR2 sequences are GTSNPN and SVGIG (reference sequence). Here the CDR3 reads CAWSRGTGYGYTF. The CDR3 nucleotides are TGTGCCTGGAGCCGCGGGACCGGCTATGGCTACACCTTC.

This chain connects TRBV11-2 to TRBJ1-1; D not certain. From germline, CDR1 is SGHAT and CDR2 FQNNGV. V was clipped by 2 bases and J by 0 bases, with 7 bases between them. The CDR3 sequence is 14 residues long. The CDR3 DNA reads TGTGCCAGCAGCTTACAGATCCTGAACACTGAAGCTTTCTTT. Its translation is CASSLQILNTEAFF.

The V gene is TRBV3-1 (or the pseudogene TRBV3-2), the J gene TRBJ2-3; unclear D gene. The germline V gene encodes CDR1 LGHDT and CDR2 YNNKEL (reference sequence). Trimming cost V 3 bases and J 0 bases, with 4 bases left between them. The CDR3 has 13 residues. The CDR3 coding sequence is TGTGCCAGCAGCCAGGCTAGCACAGATACGCAGTATTTT. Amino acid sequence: CASSQASTDTQYF.

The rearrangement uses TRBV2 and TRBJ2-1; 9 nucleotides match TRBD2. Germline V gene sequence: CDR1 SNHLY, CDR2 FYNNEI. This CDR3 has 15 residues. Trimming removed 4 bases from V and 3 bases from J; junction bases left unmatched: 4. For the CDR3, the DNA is TGTGCCAGCAGTGCGCGGGAGGGATTCTACAATGAGCAGTTCTTC. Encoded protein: CASSAREGFYNEQFF.

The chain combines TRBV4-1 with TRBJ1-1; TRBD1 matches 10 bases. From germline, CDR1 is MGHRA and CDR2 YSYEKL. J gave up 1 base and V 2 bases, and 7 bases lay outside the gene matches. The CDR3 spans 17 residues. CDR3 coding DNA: TGCGCCAGCAGCCAAACAGGGACAGGGGCCCCGAACACTGAAGCTTTCTTT. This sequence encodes CASSQTGTGAPNTEAFF.

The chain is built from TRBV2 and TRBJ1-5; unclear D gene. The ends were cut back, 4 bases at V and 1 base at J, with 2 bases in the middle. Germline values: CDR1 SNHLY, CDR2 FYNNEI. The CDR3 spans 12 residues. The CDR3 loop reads CASSGSNQPQHF. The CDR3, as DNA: TGTGCCAGCAGTGGGAGCAATCAGCCCCAGCATTTT.

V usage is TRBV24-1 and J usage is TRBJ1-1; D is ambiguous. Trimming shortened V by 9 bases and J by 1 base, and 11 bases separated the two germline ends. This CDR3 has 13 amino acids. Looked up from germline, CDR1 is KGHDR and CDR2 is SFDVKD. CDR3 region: CATARTGNTEAFF. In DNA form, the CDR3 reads TGTGCCACCGCTAGGACGGGGAACACTGAAGCTTTCTTT.

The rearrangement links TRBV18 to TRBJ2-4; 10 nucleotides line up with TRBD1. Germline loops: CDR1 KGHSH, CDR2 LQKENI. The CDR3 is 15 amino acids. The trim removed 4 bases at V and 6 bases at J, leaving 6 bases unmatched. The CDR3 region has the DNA TGTGCCAGCTCACTCGTGACAGGGGGCAGAAACATTCAGTACTTC. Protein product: CASSLVTGGRNIQYF. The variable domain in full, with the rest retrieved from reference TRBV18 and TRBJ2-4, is NAGVMQNPRHLVRRRGQEARLRCSPMKGHSHVYWYRQLPEEGLKFMVYLQKENIIDESGMPKERFSAEFPKEGPSILRIQQVVRGDSAAYFCASSLVTGGRNIQYFGAGTRLSVL.

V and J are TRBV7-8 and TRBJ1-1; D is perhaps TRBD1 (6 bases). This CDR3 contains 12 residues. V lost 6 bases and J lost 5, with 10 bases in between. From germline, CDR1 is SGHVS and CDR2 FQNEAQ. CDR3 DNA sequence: TGTGCCAGCAGTTCAGGGGTGACTGAAGCTTTCTTT. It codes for CASSSGVTEAFF.

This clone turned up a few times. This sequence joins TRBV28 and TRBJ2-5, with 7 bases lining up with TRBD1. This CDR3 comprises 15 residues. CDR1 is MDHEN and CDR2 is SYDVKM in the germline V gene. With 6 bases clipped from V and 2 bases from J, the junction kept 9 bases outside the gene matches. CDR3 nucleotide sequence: TGTGCCAGCAGGGTAGGGGGCAGGCGACAAGAGACCCAGTACTTC. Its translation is CASRVGGRRQETQYF.

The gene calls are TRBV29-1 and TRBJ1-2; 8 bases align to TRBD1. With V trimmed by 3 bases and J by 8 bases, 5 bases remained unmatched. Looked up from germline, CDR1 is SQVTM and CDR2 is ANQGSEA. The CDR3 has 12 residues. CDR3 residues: CSVEGTGAGYTF. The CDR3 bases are TGCAGCGTTGAGGGGACAGGCGCGGGCTACACCTTC.

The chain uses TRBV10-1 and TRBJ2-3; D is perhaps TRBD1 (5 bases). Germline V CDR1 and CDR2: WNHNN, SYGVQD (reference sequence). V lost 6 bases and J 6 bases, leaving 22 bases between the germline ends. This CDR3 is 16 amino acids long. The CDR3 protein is CASSSDRHTAGDTQYF. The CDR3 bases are TGCGCCAGCAGCTCAGACCGACACACCGCAGGGGATACGCAGTATTTT.